The 26 T cell receptor beta chains below were found in one sample sequenced in a study of T-cell reconstitution after alpha-beta-depleted transplantation in children. It was with unique molecular identifiers that the TCRbeta library was prepared. Using its own MiXCR run on the PCR reads, TCRdb lists one record per CDR3 protein. Here the sample spans some 200,000 distinct CDR3 sequences, 13% to 15% being singletons. Sample: PBMCs from the stem cell graft donor, taken from the stem cell graft. The receptors come from a human donor who donated a stem cell graft to a child with acute lymphoblastic leukemia.

This clonotype was counted many times. The genes are TRBV7-9 and TRBJ2-1; D possibly corresponds to TRBD1 (5 bases). Trimming cost V 7 bases and J 9 bases, with 22 bases left between them. The CDR3 runs to 15 residues. The germline CDR1 and CDR2 sequences are SEHNR and FQNEAQ (reference sequence). CDR3 DNA: TGTGCCAGCACCAATGGGGCTCATTCCTTGGGTGAGCAGTTCTTC. Translated: CASTNGAHSLGEQFF.

The chain combines TRBV28 with TRBJ2-7, with 7 bases aligning to TRBD1. Trimming took 6 bases from V and 5 from J; bases not matched to a gene: 4. The CDR3 loop spans 12 amino acids. The germline V gene encodes CDR1 MDHEN and CDR2 SYDVKM. As DNA, the CDR3 is TGTGCCAGCAGGAGTACAGGGGACGAGCAGTACTTC. Protein product: CASRSTGDEQYF.

This clonotype has ten or more counts. The J gene is TRBJ1-1, the V gene TRBV7-9, with 10 bases lining up with TRBD1. Germline CDR1 SEHNR, CDR2 FQNEAQ (reference sequence). V shed 5 bases and J 0 bases; nucleotides not matched to a gene: 3. This CDR3 is 15 amino acids long. The CDR3 nucleotides are TGTGCCAGCAGCATGGACAGGGGGATGAACACTGAAGCTTTCTTT. It translates to CASSMDRGMNTEAFF.

This clonotype was recorded many times. The chain combines TRBV11-2 with TRBJ2-5; weak D call: TRBD2 (5 bases). The CDR3 length is 18 residues. Germline assignment: CDR1 SGHAT and CDR2 FQNNGV. The ends were cut back, 0 bases at V and 5 bases at J, with 22 bases in the middle. In DNA, the CDR3 is TGTGCCAGCAGCTTAGATTCTATTCCGGGTCCCCGAGGGGAGACCCAGTACTTC. This codes for CASSLDSIPGPRGETQYF.

This clonotype appeared many times. This sequence joins TRBV6-5 and TRBJ2-3; the D gene could be TRBD1 or TRBD2 (6 bases each). This CDR3 has 12 residues. Germline lookup yields CDR1 MNHEY and CDR2 SVGAGI. The V and J ends lost 5 bases and 15 bases respectively, with 18 bases between them. The CDR3 sequence: CASSVRGLSLYF. The CDR3 nucleotides read TGTGCCAGCAGTGTCCGGGGGCTTTCGTTATATTTT.

This clonotype was detected ten times or more. The chain couples TRBV7-9 to TRBJ2-7, with 9 bases that match TRBD1. V was clipped by 6 bases and J by 4 bases; unmatched bases: 7. The CDR3 has 14 amino acids. Germline assignment: CDR1 SEHNR and CDR2 FQNEAQ (reference sequence). The CDR3 protein is CASRQTGGGYEQYF. In DNA, the CDR3 is TGTGCCAGCAGACAAACAGGGGGCGGGTACGAGCAGTACTTC.

The chain recombines TRBV7-2 with TRBJ2-1; D remains ambiguous. CDR1 and CDR2 (germline): SGHTA, FQGNSA. The CDR3 totals 15 residues. V was clipped by 1 base and J by 7 bases, with 14 bases between them. As DNA, the CDR3 is TGTGCCAGCAGCTTAGGGGGATTAGGTTTAAATGAGCAGTTCTTC. This encodes CASSLGGLGLNEQFF. Supplemented by reference TRBV7-2 and TRBJ2-1, the full variable domain reads GAGVSQSPSNKVTEKGKDVELRCDPISGHTALYWYRQSLGQGLEFLIYFQGNSAPDKSGLPSDRFSAERTGGSVSTLTIQRTQQEDSAVYLCASSLGGLGLNEQFFGPGTRLTVL.

This clonotype was observed many times. The CDR3 DNA is TGTGCCAGCAGCGGCAGCGGGGAGACCTACGAGCAGTACTTC. It translates to CASSGSGETYEQYF. The genes are TRBV5-6 and TRBJ2-7, with 7 bases that match TRBD2. Germline-derived CDR1 and CDR2 are SGHDT and YYEEEE. The CDR3 runs to 14 residues. J was trimmed by 2 bases and V by 4 bases; bases with no gene match: 6.

This clonotype showed up many times. The CDR3 DNA is TGTGCCAGCAGTGGAGGGCCACACGAGCAGTACTTC. Protein: CASSGGPHEQYF. The chain is built from TRBV6-5 and TRBJ2-7; D perhaps matches TRBD2 (6 bases). There are 12 residues in the CDR3. Germline V gives CDR1 MNHEY, CDR2 SVGAGI. V shed 5 bases and J shed 5 bases, with 10 bases lying between them.

The chain recombines TRBV24-1 with TRBJ2-1; D remains unclear. The CDR3 consists of 12 residues. CDR1 is KGHDR, CDR2 SFDVKD, per germline. Trimming took 5 bases from V and 9 from J, leaving 10 bases between them. Written as DNA, the CDR3 is TGTGCCACCAGTGCAGAGCTGAGTGAGCAGTTCTTC. Residues: CATSAELSEQFF.

The V and J genes are TRBV28 and TRBJ2-7, with 8 nucleotides matching TRBD1. V trimming: 8 bases; J trimming: 5 bases; junction bases outside the gene matches: 11. Germline loops: CDR1 MDHEN, CDR2 SYDVKM. This CDR3 spans 14 amino acids. The CDR3 nucleotides read TGTGCCAGCCTTACTACAGGGGGGAGAAACGAGCAGTACTTC. It specifies CASLTTGGRNEQYF.

In its sample, this clonotype was seen many times. In nucleotides, the CDR3 is TGTGCCAGCTTATCCGGGGCCTACAATGAGCAGTTCTTC. It translates to CASLSGAYNEQFF. This chain links TRBV7-9 with TRBJ2-1; TRBD2 might be the D (5 bases). Trimming shortened V by 8 bases and J by 2 bases, and 10 bases separated the two germline ends. The germline V gene has CDR1 SEHNR and CDR2 FQNEAQ (reference sequence). The CDR3 length is 13 residues.

This clonotype was counted between two and nine times. J is TRBJ2-4 and V is TRBV27; 8 bases map to TRBD1. CDR3 length: 17 amino acids. In germline, CDR1 is MNHEY, CDR2 SMNVEV (reference sequence). V shed 5 bases, J shed 7 bases, and the junction held 16 bases outside the gene matches. CDR3 bases: TGTGCCAGCAGTCTCCTCGACAGGGGCGGTTTCAACAACATTCAGTACTTC. This codes for CASSLLDRGGFNNIQYF.

In this sample, this clonotype turned up many times. V gene TRBV9 combines with J gene TRBJ2-2; the D is unclear. The CDR3 is 14 residues long. V gave up 3 bases and J gave up 4 bases, with 10 bases separating them. Germline V gene sequence: CDR1 SGDLS, CDR2 YYNGEE. The CDR3: CASSASLGTGELFF. In DNA form, the CDR3 reads TGTGCCAGCAGCGCCTCTCTGGGCACCGGGGAGCTGTTTTTT. The full variable domain, with the rest looked up from reference TRBV9 and TRBJ2-2, is DSGVTQTPKHLITATGQRVTLRCSPRSGDLSVYWYQQSLDQGLQFLIQYYNGEERAKGNILERFSAQQFPDLHSELNLSSLELGDSALYFCASSASLGTGELFFGEGSRLTVL.

In its sample, this clonotype was seen many times. The chain links TRBV27 to TRBJ2-2; 8 bases align to TRBD1. Germline V gene sequence: CDR1 MNHEY, CDR2 SMNVEV (reference sequence). Germline trimming cut 1 base from V and 4 bases from J; bases unmatched to any gene: 11. The CDR3 spans 18 residues. The CDR3 DNA reads TGTGCCAGCAGTTTATACGGTTTCGGACAGGGATCCACCGGGGAGCTGTTTTTT. Its protein is CASSLYGFGQGSTGELFF.

This rearrangement joins TRBV23-1 to TRBJ1-1; D ambiguous. TRBV23-1 is assigned to the ORF class and has an uncertain function. The V and J ends lost 0 bases and 10 bases respectively, with 18 bases between them. CDR3 length: 15 residues. The CDR3 DNA sequence: TGCGCCAGCAGTCAATCGCCGGATCTGTGGTTGGGAGCTTTCTTT. As protein: CASSQSPDLWLGAFF.

This clonotype has a count of ten or more. The chain has TRBV12-3 or TRBV12-4 and TRBJ2-2; D not certain. Trimming pared 4 bases from V and 4 bases from J, leaving 10 bases between. The CDR3 contains 14 residues. The CDR3 reads CASSSPFSTGELFF. The CDR3 DNA sequence: TGTGCCAGCAGTTCCCCTTTTTCCACCGGGGAGCTGTTTTTT.

This clonotype was picked up many times. V and J are TRBV6-4 and TRBJ2-6; the D is unclear. Germline CDR1 and CDR2: MRHNA and SNTAGT. The CDR3 has 14 residues. V gave up 5 bases and J gave up 0 bases, with 5 bases separating them. The CDR3 DNA reads as TGTGCCAGCAGTAGGGACTCTGGGGCCAACGTCCTGACTTTC. Translation: CASSRDSGANVLTF.

This clonotype was observed many times. The gene calls are TRBV7-2 and TRBJ2-6; TRBD2 aligns across 10 bases. Germline V gene lookup returns CDR1 SGHTA and CDR2 FQGNSA. The CDR3 is 17 residues long. Losses at the gene ends were 7 bases for V and 0 bases for J; bases not matched to a gene: 6. This CDR3 reads CASKKASGSSGANVLTF. The CDR3 nucleotides are TGTGCCAGCAAGAAAGCTAGCGGGAGCTCTGGGGCCAACGTCCTGACTTTC.

This clonotype was observed at least ten times. This chain uses TRBV12-3 or TRBV12-4 with TRBJ2-3; the D call may be TRBD1 or TRBD2 (7 bases each). The CDR3 runs to 14 residues. The ends were cut back, 1 base at V and 5 bases at J, with 10 bases in the middle. DNA for the CDR3: TGTGCCAGCAGTTTAGGCAGGGGGGGAGATACGCAGTATTTT. Protein sequence: CASSLGRGGDTQYF.

In its sample, this clonotype was seen many times. This sequence joins TRBV29-1 and TRBJ2-7; 8 positions match TRBD1. J was trimmed by 2 bases and V by 2 bases; bases with no gene match: 11. Germline CDR1 reads SQVTM; CDR2 reads ANQGSEA. The CDR3 contains 16 residues. This chain's CDR3 is CSVEPLETGVAYEQYF. CDR3 nucleotide sequence: TGCAGCGTTGAACCACTTGAGACAGGGGTCGCCTACGAGCAGTACTTC.

This clonotype was counted many times. The chain links TRBV7-2 to TRBJ2-5, with TRBD1 matching 9 bases. V was clipped by 5 bases and J by 12 bases; unmatched bases: 10. CDR3 length: 13 residues. The germline V gene has CDR1 SGHTA and CDR2 FQGNSA. Written as DNA, the CDR3 is TGTGCCAGCAGCACCCGACAGGGGGGAAAGGAGTACTTC. It specifies CASSTRQGGKEYF.

At least ten counts were recorded for this clonotype. The chain employs TRBV29-1 and TRBJ1-5; D perhaps matches TRBD1 (6 bases). Germline-derived CDR1 and CDR2 are SQVTM and ANQGSEA. The CDR3 totals 14 residues. V was shortened by 4 bases and J by 2 bases, with 12 bases between the two germline ends. This chain's CDR3 is CSVAPGDGNQPQHF. CDR3 coding DNA: TGCAGCGTTGCCCCAGGGGATGGCAATCAGCCCCAGCATTTT.

This clonotype appeared many times. The chain joins TRBV20-1 to TRBJ1-5; 8 bases are shared with TRBD1. This CDR3 spans 14 amino acids. Germline lookup yields CDR1 DFQATT and CDR2 SNEGSKA (reference sequence). V shed 0 bases, J shed 2 bases, and the junction held 0 bases outside the gene matches. The CDR3 DNA sequence: TGCAGTGCTAGAGAGGACAGGGGCAATCAGCCCCAGCATTTT. This sequence encodes CSAREDRGNQPQHF.

This clonotype was counted ten times or more. The genes are TRBV29-1 and TRBJ1-1; 9 nucleotides match TRBD1. V was pared by 2 bases and J by 3 bases, with 1 base of the junction left unmatched. The CDR3 is 13 amino acids. CDR1 SQVTM and CDR2 ANQGSEA come from the germline V gene. The CDR3 loop is CSVETGGYTEAFF. The DNA for the CDR3 is TGCAGCGTTGAAACAGGGGGCTACACTGAAGCTTTCTTT.

This clonotype was counted ten times or more. This chain's CDR3 is CASSSWTSPTDTQYF. In nucleotides, the CDR3 is TGTGCCAGCAGTTCTTGGACTAGCCCTACAGATACGCAGTATTTT. This chain uses TRBV27 with TRBJ2-3; 8 nucleotides agree with TRBD2. This CDR3 contains 15 residues. Per the germline V gene, CDR1 is MNHEY and CDR2 is SMNVEV (reference sequence). V shed 4 bases and J 3 bases; nucleotides not matched to a gene: 6.